This T cell receptor beta chain is drawn from a study of blood T cell repertoires in COVID-19. The wider study: COVID-19 samples, acute and convalescent, were from the United States, Italy and Spain. T cells, B-cell-depleted T cells, or PBMCs provided the cDNA or gDNA that served as material.

Method: immunoSEQ multiplex PCR; TCRdb's copy keeps in-frame clones and lacks some. The sample lists fewer than 75,000 clones, about 88% occurring once. Germline CDR1 and CDR2: MNHEY and SVGAGI. This CDR3 spans 15 amino acids. Trimming shortened V by 6 bases and J by 5 bases, and 18 bases separated the two germline ends. The material sequenced was peripheral blood. This clonotype originated in a man in his sixties or seventies with acute or convalescent COVID-19. This rearrangement joins TRBV6-5 to TRBJ2-3; possibly TRBD2 for D (9 bases). In nucleotides, the CDR3 is TGTGCCAGCAGCGACCTAGCGGGGACAGGAGATACGCAGTATTTT. Translating it yields CASSDLAGTGDTQYF.